This is a list of T cell receptor beta chains from one sample in a study of regulatory T cells in long-lasting Graves disease. TCRdb re-analysed the multiplex PCR reads in MiXCR, keeping a single row per CDR3 protein. The table has nearly 350,000 distinct CDR3 sequences, 20% seen once. Sequenced material: peripheral blood mononuclear cells (PBMCs), taken when the disease was refractory, from a patient treated with antithyroid drugs. These receptors all stem from a female donor with Graves disease. The CDR3 runs from the conserved cysteine through the conserved F or W. A D gene is named only where the DNA matches it firmly. The size entry is marked missing in some rows and otherwise reads once, few, many or a size class.

d_call j_call clone_size v_call cdr3_aa cdr3_nt
. TRBJ1-2 many TRBV30 CAWSVRVRGLHYGYTF TGTGCCTGGAGTGTACGAGTGAGGGGACTTCACTATGGCTACACCTTC
TRBD2 TRBJ2-5 many TRBV30 CAWSSGGPETQYF TGTGCCTGGAGTAGCGGGGGCCCAGAGACCCAGTACTTC
. TRBJ2-7 many TRBV2 CASGGSPFEQYF TGTGCCAGCGGTGGGAGCCCCTTCGAGCAGTACTTC
. TRBJ2-7 many TRBV7-9 CASTPMGRSSYEQYF TGTGCCAGCACCCCGATGGGACGTAGCTCCTACGAGCAGTACTTC
TRBD1 TRBJ1-5 . TRBV19 CASTPWVRQGINQPQHF TGTGCCAGTACACCTTGGGTTCGACAGGGCATCAATCAGCCCCAGCATTTT
. TRBJ1-5 . TRBV19 CASSIGGTPRGQPQHF TGTGCCAGTAGTATTGGTGGAACCCCCCGGGGTCAGCCCCAGCATTTT
TRBD1 TRBJ1-4 . TRBV18 CASSPPRQGNEKLFF TGTGCCAGCTCACCACCCCGACAGGGTAATGAAAAACTGTTTTTT
TRBD1 TRBJ2-7 few TRBV7-7 CASSVTGGYEQYF TGTGCTAGCAGCGTGACAGGGGGCTACGAGCAGTACTTC
. TRBJ1-1 few TRBV18 CASSRDQATEAFF TGTGCCAGCTCCAGGGACCAGGCAACTGAAGCTTTCTTT
. TRBJ1-1 . TRBV7-2 CASSSTVPGTEAFF TGTGCCAGCAGCTCGACGGTCCCCGGGACTGAAGCTTTCTTT
TRBD1 TRBJ2-1 many TRBV11-3 CASSLDSGQVYNEQFF TGTGCCAGCAGCTTAGATTCGGGACAGGTGTACAATGAGCAGTTCTTC
TRBD1 TRBJ2-7 . TRBV18 CASSHLQGAYEQYF TGTGCCAGCTCTCACCTTCAGGGGGCCTACGAGCAGTACTTC
. TRBJ1-1 many TRBV11-1 CASSPFVDPNTEAFF TGTGCCAGCAGCCCGTTCGTAGACCCGAACACTGAAGCTTTCTTT
. TRBJ1-5 many TRBV6-2/TRBV6-3 CASFFDGGGGQPQHF TGTGCCAGTTTTTTTGATGGTGGCGGAGGTCAGCCCCAGCATTTT
. TRBJ2-1 . TRBV2 CASSRTYEQFF TGTGCCAGCAGTCGGACGTACGAGCAGTTCTTC
. TRBJ1-2 many TRBV7-8 CASSLEIGPYGYTF TGTGCCAGCAGCTTAGAGATCGGGCCCTATGGCTACACCTTC
. TRBJ2-5 many TRBV7-8 CASSSSARAGGTQYF TGTGCCAGCAGCTCGTCGGCCAGGGCCGGAGGGACCCAGTACTTC
. TRBJ1-5 . TRBV30 CAWRGWGSNQPQHF TGTGCCTGGAGAGGTTGGGGTAGCAATCAGCCCCAGCATTTT
TRBD1 TRBJ1-2 many TRBV2 CATVAQGAYGYTF TGTGCCACCGTTGCGCAGGGGGCCTATGGCTACACCTTC
TRBD2 TRBJ2-5 . TRBV27 CASRMAGGQETQYF TGTGCCAGCAGAATGGCGGGAGGGCAAGAGACCCAGTACTTC
. TRBJ1-2 few TRBV19 CASRTFSYYGYTF TGTGCCAGTAGAACGTTCTCCTACTATGGCTACACCTTC
. TRBJ2-7 many TRBV2 CASRGKTVNNYEQYF TGTGCCAGCAGGGGAAAAACAGTAAACAACTACGAGCAGTACTTC
TRBD1 TRBJ2-1 . TRBV10-3 CAITPGQGSDNEQFF TGTGCCATCACTCCGGGACAGGGGAGTGACAATGAGCAGTTCTTC
. TRBJ1-2 many TRBV28 CASGSVRVGRGGYTF TGTGCCAGCGGATCCGTTCGAGTGGGCAGAGGAGGCTACACCTTC